This T cell receptor (beta chain) appears in the sequencing data of a study of human T cells and chemical hapten exposure. This CDR3 region has 11 residues. CDR1 and CDR2 (germline): DFQATT, SNEGSKA (reference sequence). At least ten counts were recorded for this clonotype. Time point here: patch test 1, 2 weeks after DPC sensitization. Treatment given: therapeutic diphenylcyclopropenone sensitization with weekly scalp DPC. Each CDR3 protein gets one entry after TCRdb re-called the RACE reads with MiXCR. The table records 100,000 or so distinct CDR3 sequences, more than 9.5% of them present only once.

The gene calls are TRBV20-1 and TRBJ1-4, with D uncertain. This receptor was identified in a middle-aged woman with alopecia areata. Some clones in this sample may be carry-over from other donors' samples. Here the sequenced sample was whole blood, taken in connection with sensitization to the hapten diphenylcyclopropenone (DPC). The CDR3 DNA reads as TGCGCTGTGGCCGTTAATGAAAAACTGTTTTTT. Amino acids: CAVAVNEKLFF.